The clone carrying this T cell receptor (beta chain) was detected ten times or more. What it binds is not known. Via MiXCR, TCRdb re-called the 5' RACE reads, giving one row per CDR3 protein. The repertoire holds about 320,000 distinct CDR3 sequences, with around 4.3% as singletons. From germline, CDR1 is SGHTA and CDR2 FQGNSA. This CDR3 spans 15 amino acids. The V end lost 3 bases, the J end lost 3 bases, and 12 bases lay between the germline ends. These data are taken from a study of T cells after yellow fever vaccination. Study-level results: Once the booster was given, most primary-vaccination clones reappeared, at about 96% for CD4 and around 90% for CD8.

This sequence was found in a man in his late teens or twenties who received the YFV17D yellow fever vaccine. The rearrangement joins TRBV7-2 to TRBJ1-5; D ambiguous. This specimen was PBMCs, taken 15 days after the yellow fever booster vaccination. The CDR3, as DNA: TGTGCCAGCAGCTTTGGTTTGGGTCACAATCAGCCCCAGCATTTT. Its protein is CASSFGLGHNQPQHF. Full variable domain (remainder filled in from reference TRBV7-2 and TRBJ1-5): GAGVSQSPSNKVTEKGKDVELRCDPISGHTALYWYRQSLGQGLEFLIYFQGNSAPDKSGLPSDRFSAERTGGSVSTLTIQRTQQEDSAVYLCASSFGLGHNQPQHFGDGTRLSIL.